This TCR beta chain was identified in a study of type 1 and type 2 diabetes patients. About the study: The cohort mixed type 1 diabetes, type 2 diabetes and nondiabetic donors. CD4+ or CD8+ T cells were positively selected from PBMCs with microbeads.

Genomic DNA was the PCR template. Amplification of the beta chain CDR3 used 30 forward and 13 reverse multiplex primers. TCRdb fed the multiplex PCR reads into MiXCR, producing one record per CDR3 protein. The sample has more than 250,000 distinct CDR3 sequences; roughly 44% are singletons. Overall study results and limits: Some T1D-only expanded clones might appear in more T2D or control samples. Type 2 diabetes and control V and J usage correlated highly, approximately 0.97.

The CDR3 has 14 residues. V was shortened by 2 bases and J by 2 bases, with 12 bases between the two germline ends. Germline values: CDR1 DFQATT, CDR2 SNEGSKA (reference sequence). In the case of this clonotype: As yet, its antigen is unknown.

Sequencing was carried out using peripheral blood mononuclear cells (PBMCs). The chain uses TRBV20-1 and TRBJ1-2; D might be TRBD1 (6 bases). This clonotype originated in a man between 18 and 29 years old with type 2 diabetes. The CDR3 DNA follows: TGCAGTGCTAGACCTCAAGGACAGAACTATGGCTACACCTTC. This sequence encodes CSARPQGQNYGYTF.